A selection of T cell receptor beta chains follows, all from one sample in a study of CD8+ T cells in alopecia areata. The repertoire was sequenced with immunoSEQ multiplex PCR; TCRdb's copy has only in-frame clones and lacks some. The table records about 160,000 clones, approximately 50% of them present only once. Sequenced material: CD4+ T cells sorted from blood. Every receptor here comes from a human donor with alopecia areata. The CDR3 runs from the conserved cysteine through the conserved F or W. A D gene is named only where the DNA matches it firmly.

TRBV29-1	TRBJ1-5	.	CSAIPKNQPQHF
TRBV23-1	TRBJ1-1	.	CASRQRKNTEAFF
TRBV29-1	TRBJ2-7	TRBD2	CSVTGTSGVYEQYF
TRBV9	TRBJ2-7	TRBD2	CASSLRLAGDREQYF
TRBV5-1	TRBJ2-5	.	CASSLSGEQETQYF
TRBV27	TRBJ1-5	.	CASSPWTESQPQHF
TRBV5-1	TRBJ2-7	.	CASSSSGTGRYEQYF
TRBV29-1	TRBJ2-7	.	CSVGPTGPYEQYF
TRBV6-6	TRBJ1-2	.	CASRETDYGYTF
TRBV5-1	TRBJ1-2	.	CASSSPGVNYGYTF
TRBV29-1	.	TRBD2	CSVVGLAGQYEQYF
TRBV29-1	TRBJ2-2	.	CSAEGEVNTGELFF
TRBV29-1	TRBJ1-2	.	CSVASGAHGYTF
TRBV7-2	TRBJ2-3	TRBD1	CASSLAGTARTDTQYF
TRBV4-1	TRBJ2-2	.	CASSHGPLARNTGELFF
TRBV29-1	TRBJ2-3	.	CSVERRRDTLGTDTQYF